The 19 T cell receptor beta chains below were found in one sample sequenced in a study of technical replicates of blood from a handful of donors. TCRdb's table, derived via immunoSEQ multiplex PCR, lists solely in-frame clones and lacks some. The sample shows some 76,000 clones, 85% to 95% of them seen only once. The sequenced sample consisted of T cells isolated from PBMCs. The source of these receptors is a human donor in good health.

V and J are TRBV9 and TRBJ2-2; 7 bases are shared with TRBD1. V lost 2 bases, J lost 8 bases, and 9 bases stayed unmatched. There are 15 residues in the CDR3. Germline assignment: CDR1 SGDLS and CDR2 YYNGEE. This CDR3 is CASSVKGGGLGELFF. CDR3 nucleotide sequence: TGTGCCAGCAGCGTGAAAGGGGGCGGGTTGGGGGAGCTGTTTTTT.

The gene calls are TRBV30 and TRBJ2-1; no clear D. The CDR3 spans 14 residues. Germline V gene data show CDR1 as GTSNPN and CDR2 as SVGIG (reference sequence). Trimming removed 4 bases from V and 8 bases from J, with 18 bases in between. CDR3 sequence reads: CAWKPLPSTHEQFF. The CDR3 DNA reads TGTGCCTGGAAGCCGCTACCTTCTACTCATGAGCAGTTCTTC.

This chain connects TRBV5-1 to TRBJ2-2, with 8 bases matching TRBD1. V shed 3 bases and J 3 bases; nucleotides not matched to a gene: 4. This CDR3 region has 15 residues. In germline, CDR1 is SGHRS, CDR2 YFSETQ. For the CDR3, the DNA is TGCGCCAGCAGCTCCGGACAGGGCTACACCGGGGAGCTGTTTTTT. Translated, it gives CASSSGQGYTGELFF.

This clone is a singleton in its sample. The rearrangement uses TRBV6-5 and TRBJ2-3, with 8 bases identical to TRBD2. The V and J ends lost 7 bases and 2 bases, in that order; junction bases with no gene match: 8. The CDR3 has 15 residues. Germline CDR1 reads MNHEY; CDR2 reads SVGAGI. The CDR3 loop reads CASTPREGLTDTQYF. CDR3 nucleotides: TGTGCCAGCACTCCTCGGGAGGGCCTCACAGATACGCAGTATTTT.

The CDR3 protein is CASSERTVQPQHF. Here the CDR3 DNA reads TGTGCCAGCAGTGAGAGGACAGTTCAGCCCCAGCATTTT. The chain links TRBV2 to TRBJ1-5; weak D call: TRBD1 (6 bases). The germline gives CDR1 SNHLY, CDR2 FYNNEI. Trimming cost V 3 bases and J 6 bases, with 9 bases left between them. This CDR3 is built from 13 residues.

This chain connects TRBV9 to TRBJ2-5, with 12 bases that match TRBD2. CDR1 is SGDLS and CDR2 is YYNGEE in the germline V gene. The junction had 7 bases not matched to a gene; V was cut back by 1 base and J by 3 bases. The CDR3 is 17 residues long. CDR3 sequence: CASSVNPTSGRKETQYF. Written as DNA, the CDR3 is TGTGCCAGCAGCGTAAATCCGACTAGCGGGAGAAAAGAGACCCAGTACTTC. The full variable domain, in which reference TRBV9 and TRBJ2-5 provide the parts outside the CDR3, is DSGVTQTPKHLITATGQRVTLRCSPRSGDLSVYWYQQSLDQGLQFLIQYYNGEERAKGNILERFSAQQFPDLHSELNLSSLELGDSALYFCASSVNPTSGRKETQYFGPGTRLLVL.

The CDR3 loop reads CASSARQGSTEAFF. The CDR3 nucleotides are TGTGCCAGCAGCGCCCGACAGGGTAGCACTGAAGCTTTCTTT. This chain connects TRBV11-3 to TRBJ1-1; 7 nucleotides line up with TRBD1. Trimming took 5 bases from V and 4 from J; bases not matched to a gene: 7. The CDR3 is 14 residues long. The germline V gene has CDR1 SGHNT and CDR2 YENEEA.

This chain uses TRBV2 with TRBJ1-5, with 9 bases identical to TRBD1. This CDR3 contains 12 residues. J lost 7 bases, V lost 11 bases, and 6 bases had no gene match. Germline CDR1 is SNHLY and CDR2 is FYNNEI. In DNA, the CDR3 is TGTGCCGGGGGACAGGGAGGGCAGCCCCAGCATTTT. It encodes CAGGQGGQPQHF. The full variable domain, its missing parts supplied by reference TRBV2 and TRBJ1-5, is EPEVTQTPSHQVTQMGQEVILRCVPISNHLYFYWYRQILGQKVEFLVSFYNNEISEKSEIFDDQFSVERPDGSNFTLKIRSTKLEDSAMYFCAGGQGGQPQHFGDGTRLSIL.

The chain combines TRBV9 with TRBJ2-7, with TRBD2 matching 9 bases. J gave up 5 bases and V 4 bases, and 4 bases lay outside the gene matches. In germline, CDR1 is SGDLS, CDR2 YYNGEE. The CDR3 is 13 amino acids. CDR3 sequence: CASSPRTSDEQYF. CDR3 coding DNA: TGTGCCAGCAGCCCTCGGACTAGCGACGAGCAGTACTTC.

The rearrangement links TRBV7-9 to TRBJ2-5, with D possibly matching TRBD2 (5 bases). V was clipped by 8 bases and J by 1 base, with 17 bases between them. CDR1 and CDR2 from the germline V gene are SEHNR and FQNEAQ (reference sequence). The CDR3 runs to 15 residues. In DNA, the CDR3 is TGTGCCAGCTGGTTTGTAGGAGGCCCCCAAGAGACCCAGTACTTC. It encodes CASWFVGGPQETQYF. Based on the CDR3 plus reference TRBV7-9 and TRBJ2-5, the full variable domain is DTGVSQNPRHKITKRGQNVTFRCDPISEHNRLYWYRQTLGQGPEFLTYFQNEAQLEKSRLLSDRFSAERPKGSFSTLEIQRTEQGDSAMYLCASWFVGGPQETQYFGPGTRLLVL.

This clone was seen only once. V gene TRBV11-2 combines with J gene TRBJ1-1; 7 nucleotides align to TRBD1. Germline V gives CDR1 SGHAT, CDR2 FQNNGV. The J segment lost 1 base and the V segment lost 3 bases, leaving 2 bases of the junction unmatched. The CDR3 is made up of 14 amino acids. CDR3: CASSFGQENTEAFF. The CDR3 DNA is TGTGCCAGCAGCTTTGGACAGGAGAACACTGAAGCTTTCTTT.

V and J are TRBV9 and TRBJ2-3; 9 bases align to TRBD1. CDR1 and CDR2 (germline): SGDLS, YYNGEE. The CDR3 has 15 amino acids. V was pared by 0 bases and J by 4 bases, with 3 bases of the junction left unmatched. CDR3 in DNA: TGTGCCAGCAGCGTAGGGACAGGGGACTCAGATACGCAGTATTTT. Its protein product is CASSVGTGDSDTQYF.

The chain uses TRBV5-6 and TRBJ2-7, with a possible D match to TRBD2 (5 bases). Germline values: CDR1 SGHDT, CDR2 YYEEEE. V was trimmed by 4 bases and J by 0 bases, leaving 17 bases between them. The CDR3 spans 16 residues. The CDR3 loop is CASSTRAELSSYEQYF. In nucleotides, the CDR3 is TGTGCCAGCAGCACAAGAGCGGAGCTAAGCTCCTACGAGCAGTACTTC.

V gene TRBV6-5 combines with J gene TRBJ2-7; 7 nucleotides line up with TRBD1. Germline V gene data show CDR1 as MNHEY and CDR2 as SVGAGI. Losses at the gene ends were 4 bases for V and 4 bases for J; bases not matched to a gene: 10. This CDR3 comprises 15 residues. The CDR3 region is CASSSAGTALYEQYF. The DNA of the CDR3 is TGTGCCAGCAGTTCCGCTGGGACAGCCTTGTACGAGCAGTACTTC.

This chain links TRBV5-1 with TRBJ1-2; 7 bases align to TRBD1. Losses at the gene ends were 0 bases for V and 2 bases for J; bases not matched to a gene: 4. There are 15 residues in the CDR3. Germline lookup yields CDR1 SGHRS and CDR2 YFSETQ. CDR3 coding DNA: TGCGCCAGCAGCTTGGAGGTCAGGGGGAACTATGGCTACACCTTC. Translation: CASSLEVRGNYGYTF.

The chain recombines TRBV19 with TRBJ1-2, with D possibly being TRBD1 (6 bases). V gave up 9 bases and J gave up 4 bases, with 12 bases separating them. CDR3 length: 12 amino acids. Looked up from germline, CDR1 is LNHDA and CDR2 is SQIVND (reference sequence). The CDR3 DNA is TGTGCCAGCCGGACAGTACCCTATGGCTACACCTTC. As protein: CASRTVPYGYTF.

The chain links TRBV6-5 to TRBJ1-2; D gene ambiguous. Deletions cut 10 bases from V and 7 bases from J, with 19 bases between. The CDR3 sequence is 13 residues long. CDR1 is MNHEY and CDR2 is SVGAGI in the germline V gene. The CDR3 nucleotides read TGTGCCACTGGCCGCGCCAGAGGAGGTGGCTACACCTTC. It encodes CATGRARGGGYTF.

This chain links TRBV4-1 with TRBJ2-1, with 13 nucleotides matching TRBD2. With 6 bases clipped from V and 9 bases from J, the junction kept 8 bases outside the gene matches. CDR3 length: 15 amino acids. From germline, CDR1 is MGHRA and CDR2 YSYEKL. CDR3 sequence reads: CASSLGLAGVVEQFF. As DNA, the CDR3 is TGCGCCAGCAGTCTCGGACTAGCGGGAGTTGTTGAGCAGTTCTTC.

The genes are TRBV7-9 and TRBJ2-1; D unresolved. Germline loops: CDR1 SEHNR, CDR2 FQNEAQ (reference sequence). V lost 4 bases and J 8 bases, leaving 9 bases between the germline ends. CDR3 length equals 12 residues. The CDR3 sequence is CASSSLQDEQFF. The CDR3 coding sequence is TGTGCCAGCAGCTCTCTGCAGGATGAGCAGTTCTTC.